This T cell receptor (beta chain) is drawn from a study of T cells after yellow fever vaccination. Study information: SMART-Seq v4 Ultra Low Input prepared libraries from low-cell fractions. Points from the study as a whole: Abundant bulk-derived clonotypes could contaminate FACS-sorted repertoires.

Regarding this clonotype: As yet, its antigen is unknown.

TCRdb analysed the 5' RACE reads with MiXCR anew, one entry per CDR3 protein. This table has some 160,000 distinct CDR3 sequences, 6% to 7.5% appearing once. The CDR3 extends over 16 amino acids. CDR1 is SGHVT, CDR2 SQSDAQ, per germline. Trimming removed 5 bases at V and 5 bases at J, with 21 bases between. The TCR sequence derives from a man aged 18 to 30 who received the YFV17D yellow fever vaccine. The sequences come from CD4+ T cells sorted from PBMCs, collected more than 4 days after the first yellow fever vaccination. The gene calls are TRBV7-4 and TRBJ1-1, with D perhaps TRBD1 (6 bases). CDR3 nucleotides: TGTGCCAGCAGCGCCCAGGGGCCGGCGTTGATTACTGAAGCTTTCTTT. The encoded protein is CASSAQGPALITEAFF. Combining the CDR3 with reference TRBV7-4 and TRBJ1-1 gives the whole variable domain GAGVSQSPRYKVAKRGRDVALRCDSISGHVTLYWYRQTLGQGSEVLTYSQSDAQRDKSGRPSGRFSAERPERSVSTLKIQRTEQGDSAVYLCASSAQGPALITEAFFGQGTRLTVV.